The 30 T cell receptor beta chains below come from one sample, sequenced in a study of vaccination and CD4 T cells after COVID-19. Cultured CD4+ T cells had their DNA profiled by the Oncomine TCR Beta short-read assay. TCRdb re-called the PCR reads with MiXCR, one entry per CDR3 protein. Of 7,000 to 10,000 distinct CDR3 sequences in the sample, approximately 19% are singletons; the top ten hold 21%. The treatment: roughly ten-day PBMC culture with coronavirus spike peptide pools or control peptides (ViraFEST assay). Their target antigens are unknown. Sequenced material: CD4+ T cells from blood, cultured in vitro, taken after SARS-CoV-2 vaccination. The source is a human donor who had recovered from COVID-19.

This clonotype was counted at least ten times. The J gene is TRBJ2-7, the V gene TRBV27; D gene unclear. Trimming cost V 3 bases and J 6 bases, with 15 bases left between them. CDR1 is MNHEY, CDR2 SMNVEV, per germline (reference sequence). The length of the CDR3 is 14 residues. The CDR3 sequence: CASSFTRLGSEQYF. The CDR3 nucleotides read TGTGCCAGCAGTTTTACGCGGTTGGGATCCGAGCAGTACTTC.

The chain is built from TRBV5-6 and TRBJ2-7; 7 bases agree with TRBD2. With 4 bases clipped from V and 0 bases from J, the junction kept 10 bases outside the gene matches. This CDR3 is built from 16 residues. CDR1 SGHDT and CDR2 YYEEEE come from the germline V gene. The CDR3 here is CASSKQTSSSSYEQYF. The CDR3 coding sequence is TGTGCCAGCAGCAAACAGACTAGCTCGAGCTCCTACGAGCAGTACTTC.

This clonotype was seen a few times. This chain joins TRBV7-6 and TRBJ2-3; 10 bases line up with TRBD2. J was trimmed by 0 bases and V by 0 bases; bases with no gene match: 6. CDR3 length: 18 amino acids. The germline V gene has CDR1 SGHVS and CDR2 FNYEAQ. CDR3 DNA sequence: TGTGCCAGCAGCTTAGCACCCTTAGCGGGAGGAAGCACAGATACGCAGTATTTT. As protein: CASSLAPLAGGSTDTQYF.

This rearrangement joins TRBV7-2 to TRBJ2-3; no firm D call. CDR1 SGHTA and CDR2 FQGNSA come from the germline V gene. V lost 4 bases to trimming and J lost 0 bases, with 23 bases between them. The CDR3 is 19 residues long. The CDR3 sequence is CASSSYLTSGYTSTDTQYF. DNA for the CDR3: TGTGCCAGCAGCTCCTACCTAACCTCGGGCTACACTAGCACAGATACGCAGTATTTT. The whole variable domain, remainder taken from reference TRBV7-2 and TRBJ2-3, is GAGVSQSPSNKVTEKGKDVELRCDPISGHTALYWYRQSLGQGLEFLIYFQGNSAPDKSGLPSDRFSAERTGGSVSTLTIQRTQQEDSAVYLCASSSYLTSGYTSTDTQYFGPGTRLTVL.

This clonotype is classed as medium-sized. J is TRBJ1-6 and V is TRBV15, with unresolved D. V shed 0 bases and J shed 9 bases, with 12 bases lying between them. CDR3 length equals 15 residues. In germline, CDR1 is LNHNV, CDR2 YYDKDF (reference sequence). CDR3: CATSRDGGRGSPLHF. The CDR3 DNA reads as TGTGCCACCAGCAGAGATGGAGGACGGGGTTCACCCCTCCACTTT.

This clonotype was observed a few times. The genes are TRBV6-2 or TRBV6-3 and TRBJ2-2, with 8 bases identical to TRBD1. V gave up 6 bases and J gave up 7 bases; unmatched junction bases: 7. CDR1 and CDR2 (germline): MNHEY, SVGEGT. This CDR3 contains 14 residues. The CDR3 sequence: CASRDRGHGGELFF. As DNA, the CDR3 is TGTGCCAGCAGAGACAGGGGTCATGGCGGGGAGCTGTTTTTT.

By frequency in the sample, this clonotype is medium-sized. The gene calls are TRBV20-1 and TRBJ2-3; 8 nucleotides line up with TRBD1. J was trimmed by 1 base and V by 5 bases; bases with no gene match: 11. This CDR3 contains 16 residues. The germline gives CDR1 DFQATT, CDR2 SNEGSKA (reference sequence). CDR3 loop: CSADSPGTGGTDTQYF. The CDR3 DNA sequence: TGCAGTGCTGATAGCCCCGGGACAGGAGGCACAGATACGCAGTATTTT.

This clonotype showed up just a few times. The rearrangement uses TRBV7-9 and TRBJ2-3; D remains ambiguous. The CDR3 is 17 amino acids. The V end was cut by 5 bases, the J end by 2 bases, with 20 bases between. CDR1 and CDR2 from the germline V gene are SEHNR and FQNEAQ (reference sequence). The CDR3 sequence: CASSPRALVRNTDTQYF. CDR3 nucleotides: TGTGCCAGCAGCCCCCGGGCCTTAGTTAGAAACACAGATACGCAGTATTTT.

This rearrangement joins TRBV4-3 to TRBJ2-6, with 13 bases fitting TRBD2. The junction had 5 bases not matched to a gene; V was cut back by 0 bases and J by 0 bases. The CDR3 is 20 amino acids. Germline V gene sequence: CDR1 LGHNA, CDR2 YSLEER. CDR3 DNA: TGCGCCAGCAGCCAAGATGAACTAGCGGGAGGGTTCTCTGGGGCCAACGTCCTGACTTTC. Translating gives CASSQDELAGGFSGANVLTF.

This chain links TRBV28 with TRBJ2-7, with TRBD1 identical over 9 bases. The CDR3 runs to 15 residues. The V and J ends lost 5 bases and 6 bases, in that order; junction bases with no gene match: 11. Germline assignment: CDR1 MDHEN and CDR2 SYDVKM. CDR3: CASSLPTGGPLEQYF. The DNA for the CDR3 is TGTGCCAGCAGTCTCCCCACAGGGGGCCCCCTCGAGCAGTACTTC.

This clonotype counts as medium-sized. The gene calls are TRBV20-1 and TRBJ2-3; TRBD2 might be the D (6 bases). In germline, CDR1 is DFQATT, CDR2 SNEGSKA (reference sequence). There are 15 residues in the CDR3. Trimming took off 6 bases at V and 3 bases at J, with 19 bases between the two ends. CDR3 amino acids: CSAAPGLARTDTQYF. The CDR3 DNA follows: TGCAGTGCGGCCCCCGGTCTAGCGAGGACAGATACGCAGTATTTT.

This clonotype showed up just a few times. This chain uses TRBV9 with TRBJ1-2; possible D gene TRBD1, 6 bases. From germline, CDR1 is SGDLS and CDR2 YYNGEE. The CDR3 covers 14 residues. V dropped 0 bases and J dropped 8 bases, with 14 bases sitting between them. DNA of the CDR3: TGTGCCAGCAGCGTAGACACGGGGGCCCGGGGCTACACCTTC. Translated: CASSVDTGARGYTF.

This clonotype showed up just a few times. J is TRBJ2-5 and V is TRBV5-4; 7 bases fit TRBD1. This CDR3 comprises 13 residues. With V trimmed by 4 bases and J by 3 bases, 3 bases remained unmatched. Germline CDR1 reads SGHNT; CDR2 reads YYREEE (reference sequence). This CDR3 is CASSLDREETQYF. The CDR3 region has the DNA TGTGCCAGCAGCCTCGACAGGGAAGAGACCCAGTACTTC.

A few counts support this clonotype. The chain uses TRBV7-9 and TRBJ2-1, with 7 positions matching TRBD2. Trimming cost V 0 bases and J 0 bases; bases outside gene matches: 8. Germline V CDR1 and CDR2: SEHNR, FQNEAQ (reference sequence). This CDR3 contains 18 residues. DNA of the CDR3: TGTGCCAGCAGCTTAGCCAGCGGGGTGGGACGCTCCTACAATGAGCAGTTCTTC. Translation gives CASSLASGVGRSYNEQFF.

Notes on this clonotype: A much larger clone differs by one base, so this may be a read error. V gene TRBV7-2 combines with J gene TRBJ1-5, with 7 bases lining up with TRBD1. The V and J ends lost 4 bases and 6 bases, in that order; junction bases with no gene match: 9. This CDR3 region has 15 residues. Germline V lookup: CDR1 SGHTA, CDR2 FQGNSA. CDR3 protein: CASSYTTGRGQPQHF. In nucleotides, the CDR3 is TGTGCCAGCAGCTATACGACAGGGAGGGGTCAGCCCCAGCATTTT.

This clonotype was counted a few times. The V call is TRBV6-5, the J call TRBJ2-7; perhaps TRBD2 as D (6 bases). V lost 0 bases to trimming and J lost 7 bases, with 22 bases between them. There are 17 residues in the CDR3. In germline, CDR1 is MNHEY, CDR2 SVGAGI. DNA for the CDR3: TGTGCCAGCAGTTACTCTAGCGGAGGATTCAATCCTGTGGAGCAGTACTTC. Protein: CASSYSSGGFNPVEQYF.

Relative to its sample, this clonotype is medium-sized. The CDR3, as DNA: TGTGCGGAGGGGGGTAGCACAGATACGCAGTATTTT. Translation gives CAEGGSTDTQYF. V gene TRBV28 combines with J gene TRBJ2-3, with D possibly being TRBD1 or TRBD2 (6 bases each). The CDR3 totals 12 residues. CDR1 is MDHEN, CDR2 SYDVKM, per germline.

V usage is TRBV19 and J usage is TRBJ2-7; 8 nucleotides line up with TRBD1. The V gene end was trimmed by 10 bases and the J gene end by 4 bases; junction bases not matched to a gene: 15. CDR1 LNHDA and CDR2 SQIVND come from the germline V gene (reference sequence). This CDR3 region has 15 residues. In nucleotides, the CDR3 is TGTGCCACCGCCCTCCAGGACAGGGCAGTATACGAGCAGTACTTC. It is translated as CATALQDRAVYEQYF.

This clonotype came up many times. V gene TRBV27 combines with J gene TRBJ2-7, with TRBD2 matching 8 bases. Germline loops: CDR1 MNHEY, CDR2 SMNVEV (reference sequence). J lost 4 bases, V lost 6 bases, and 5 bases had no gene match. This CDR3 contains 13 residues. The CDR3 sequence is CASRREVGYEQYF. Written as DNA, the CDR3 is TGTGCCAGCAGGCGGGAGGTAGGTTACGAGCAGTACTTC.

By sample share, this clonotype is medium-sized. The chain employs TRBV7-8 and TRBJ1-5; no definite D call. CDR1 and CDR2 (germline): SGHVS, FQNEAQ. There are 13 residues in the CDR3. The V gene lost 7 bases and the J gene lost 0 bases, with 7 bases spanning the gap. CDR3 DNA sequence: TGTGCCAGCAAGAAGGGTAGCAATCAGCCCCAGCATTTT. Translated, it gives CASKKGSNQPQHF.

The V and J genes are TRBV25-1 and TRBJ1-2; D unclear. Trimming removed 2 bases from V and 0 bases from J, with 7 bases in between. Germline lookup yields CDR1 MGHDK and CDR2 SYGVNS. There are 14 residues in the CDR3. CDR3 DNA: TGTGCCAGCAGTGAACAGGCAGCTAACTATGGCTACACCTTC. Translating it yields CASSEQAANYGYTF.

This clonotype was detected only a few times. The CDR3 sequence: CASRGLAEGVEQYF. DNA for the CDR3: TGTGCCAGCAGAGGACTAGCGGAGGGTGTAGAACAGTACTTC. The V and J genes are TRBV27 and TRBJ2-7; TRBD2 aligns across 10 bases. After removal of 6 bases from V and 10 bases from J, the junction contained 12 bases not matched to a gene. The CDR3 is 14 residues long. The germline gives CDR1 MNHEY, CDR2 SMNVEV (reference sequence).

The chain uses TRBV10-3 and TRBJ1-1, with a tentative D call TRBD1 (6 bases). The V end lost 4 bases, the J end lost 8 bases, and 14 bases lay between the germline ends. The CDR3 totals 13 residues. CDR1 and CDR2 from the germline V gene are ENHRY and SYGVKD. The CDR3 sequence is CAISAGADREAFF. In DNA, the CDR3 is TGTGCCATCAGTGCGGGGGCGGACAGAGAAGCTTTCTTT.

V gene TRBV7-9 combines with J gene TRBJ1-2; weak D call: TRBD1 (5 bases). Between the trimmed V and J ends, which lost 5 bases and 2 bases, there was a span of 9 bases. CDR1 and CDR2 from the germline V gene are SEHNR and FQNEAQ (reference sequence). This CDR3 is built from 13 residues. The CDR3 DNA sequence: TGTGCCAGCAGCCTGGGACGGAACTATGGCTACACCTTC. As protein: CASSLGRNYGYTF.

This clonotype was detected ten times or more. This chain uses TRBV6-1 with TRBJ1-6; tentative D call: TRBD1 (6 bases). The germline V gene has CDR1 MNHNS and CDR2 SASEGT. Deletions cut 8 bases from V and 2 bases from J, with 16 bases between. The CDR3 runs 16 residues. CDR3 bases: TGTGCCAGCTCCTTACCCAGGGGCACCTATAATTCACCCCTCCACTTT. This encodes CASSLPRGTYNSPLHF.

This sequence joins TRBV4-2 and TRBJ1-3; a weak D match, TRBD1 (6 bases). Germline V CDR1 and CDR2: LGHNA, YNFKEQ. The length of the CDR3 is 17 residues. V was trimmed by 1 base and J by 1 base, leaving 14 bases between them. Here the CDR3 reads CASSQGIGGLSGNTIYF. In DNA, the CDR3 is TGTGCCAGCAGCCAAGGTATCGGGGGGCTATCTGGAAACACCATATATTTT.

By its share, this clonotype is medium-sized. The genes are TRBV20-1 and TRBJ1-5; 7 nucleotides line up with TRBD1. From germline, CDR1 is DFQATT and CDR2 SNEGSKA (reference sequence). V was pared by 1 base and J by 2 bases, with 5 bases of the junction left unmatched. CDR3 length equals 15 residues. As DNA, the CDR3 is TGCAGTGCTAGAGTGGGAGGGACAGGCAATCAGCCCCAGCATTTT. The encoded protein is CSARVGGTGNQPQHF.

Ten or more counts support this clonotype. This sequence joins TRBV6-1 and TRBJ1-6; no firm D call. Germline values: CDR1 MNHNS, CDR2 SASEGT. Trimming removed 5 bases from V and 11 bases from J, with 10 bases in between. The CDR3 loop spans 12 amino acids. Here the CDR3 reads CASSTTTTPLHF. DNA of the CDR3: TGTGCCAGCAGTACAACCACAACACCCCTCCACTTT.

The genes are TRBV28 and TRBJ1-1, with D perhaps TRBD1 (5 bases). CDR3 length equals 14 residues. The ends were cut back, 7 bases at V and 3 bases at J, with 15 bases in the middle. Germline V gene lookup returns CDR1 MDHEN and CDR2 SYDVKM. DNA of the CDR3: TGTGCCAGCAACTCCGGGACGGGGGACACTGAAGCTTTCTTT. Its protein product is CASNSGTGDTEAFF.

This clonotype turned up a few times. The chain is built from TRBV6-1 and TRBJ2-5, with 7 positions matching TRBD2. Per germline, CDR1 MNHNS and CDR2 SASEGT. Losses at the gene ends were 10 bases for V and 2 bases for J; bases not matched to a gene: 13. The CDR3 is 15 residues long. The CDR3 DNA reads as TGTGCCACCACAACTTCTAGCGGAGAGCAAGAGACCCAGTACTTC. As protein: CATTTSSGEQETQYF.